In its sample, the clone carrying this T cell receptor (beta chain) was seen many times. As yet, its antigen is unknown. The V end lost 6 bases, the J end lost 8 bases, and 16 bases lay between the germline ends. The CDR3 has 14 residues. The entry originates in a study of T-cell reconstitution after alpha-beta-depleted transplantation in children. Broader study findings: From surviving recipient T cells and thymic progenitors came the high day-60 TCRbeta diversity observed in some patients. Diversity and T-cell counts at one year after transplant derived mostly from new T cells. Reported findings indicate that, about two months after transplant, alpha-beta T cells came from several hundred expanded clones, which were derived from non-depleted graft cells.

During its preparation, the TCRbeta library received unique molecular identifiers. MiXCR, run by TCRdb on the PCR reads, gives a single entry per CDR3 protein. Of approximately 300,000 distinct CDR3 sequences in the sample, around 10% were seen once. This material consisted of PBMCs, taken before TCRalphabeta/CD19-depleted stem cell transplant. This chain uses TRBV12-3 or TRBV12-4 with TRBJ2-2; no firm D call. The TCR sequence derives from a boy in the first two years of life with acute myeloid leukemia, due to receive a stem cell transplant. The CDR3 loop is CASSTQSRVGELFF. In nucleotides, the CDR3 is TGTGCCAGCAGCACCCAATCTCGGGTGGGGGAGCTGTTTTTT.